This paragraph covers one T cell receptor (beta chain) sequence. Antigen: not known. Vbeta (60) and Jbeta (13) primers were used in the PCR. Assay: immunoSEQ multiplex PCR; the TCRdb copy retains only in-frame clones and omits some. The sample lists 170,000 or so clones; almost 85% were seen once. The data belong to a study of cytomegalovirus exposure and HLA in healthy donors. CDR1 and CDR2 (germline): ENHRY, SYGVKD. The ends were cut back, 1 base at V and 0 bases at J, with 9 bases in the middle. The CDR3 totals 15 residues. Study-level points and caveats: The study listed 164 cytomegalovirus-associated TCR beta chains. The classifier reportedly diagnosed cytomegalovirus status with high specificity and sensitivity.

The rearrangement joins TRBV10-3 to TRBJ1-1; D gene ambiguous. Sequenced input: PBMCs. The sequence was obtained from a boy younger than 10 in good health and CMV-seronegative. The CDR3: CAISEYNGLNTEAFF. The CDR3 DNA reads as TGTGCCATCAGTGAGTATAACGGGTTGAACACTGAAGCTTTCTTT.